This T cell receptor beta chain was recovered during a study of blood T cell repertoires in COVID-19. Method: immunoSEQ multiplex PCR; TCRdb's copy keeps in-frame clones and lacks some. The sample carries 190,000 or so clones, around 84% recorded once. The germline V gene encodes CDR1 GTSNPN and CDR2 SVGIG (reference sequence). V was pared by 5 bases and J by 6 bases, with 14 bases between. The CDR3 consists of 13 residues. The specimen was peripheral blood. V usage is TRBV30 and J usage is TRBJ1-5; tentatively, D is TRBD1 (5 bases). This TCR came from a man aged 35 to 55 with active or convalescent COVID-19. DNA of the CDR3: TGTGCCTGGTCGCAGGGTTTAGGTCAGCCCCAGCATTTT. Translating gives CAWSQGLGQPQHF. The full variable domain, rest sourced from reference TRBV30 and TRBJ1-5, is SQTIHQWPATLVQPVGSPLSLECTVEGTSNPNLYWYRQAAGRGLQLLFYSVGIGQISSEVPQNLSASRPQDRQFILSSKKLLLSDSGFYLCAWSQGLGQPQHFGDGTRLSIL.